This T cell receptor beta chain was recorded in a study of blood T cells in healthy people across ages. Overall study context: The template switching approach captured approximately one barcoded beta molecule for every two T cells.

A J-beta primer mix and a sample-barcoded 5' primer were used in a second PCR of about 7 to 12 cycles. TCRdb re-derived calls from the 5' RACE reads in MiXCR, one entry per CDR3 protein. The profile shows 600,000 to 650,000 distinct CDR3 sequences, under 65% of them singletons. V was cut by 4 bases and J by 1 base, with 14 bases left in between. The CDR3 is made up of 15 amino acids. Germline V gene sequence: CDR1 SNHLY, CDR2 FYNNEI. The clonotype originates from a man in his sixties in good health. The sample comprised blood. V and J are TRBV2 and TRBJ2-7, with a weak D call TRBD2 (6 bases). CDR3 coding DNA: TGTGCCAGCAGTGGGGGAGGAGTGGGGTCCTACGAGCAGTACTTC. Translated: CASSGGGVGSYEQYF. The complete variable domain, with remaining parts taken from reference TRBV2 and TRBJ2-7, reads EPEVTQTPSHQVTQMGQEVILRCVPISNHLYFYWYRQILGQKVEFLVSFYNNEISEKSEIFDDQFSVERPDGSNFTLKIRSTKLEDSAMYFCASSGGGVGSYEQYFGPGTRLTVT.